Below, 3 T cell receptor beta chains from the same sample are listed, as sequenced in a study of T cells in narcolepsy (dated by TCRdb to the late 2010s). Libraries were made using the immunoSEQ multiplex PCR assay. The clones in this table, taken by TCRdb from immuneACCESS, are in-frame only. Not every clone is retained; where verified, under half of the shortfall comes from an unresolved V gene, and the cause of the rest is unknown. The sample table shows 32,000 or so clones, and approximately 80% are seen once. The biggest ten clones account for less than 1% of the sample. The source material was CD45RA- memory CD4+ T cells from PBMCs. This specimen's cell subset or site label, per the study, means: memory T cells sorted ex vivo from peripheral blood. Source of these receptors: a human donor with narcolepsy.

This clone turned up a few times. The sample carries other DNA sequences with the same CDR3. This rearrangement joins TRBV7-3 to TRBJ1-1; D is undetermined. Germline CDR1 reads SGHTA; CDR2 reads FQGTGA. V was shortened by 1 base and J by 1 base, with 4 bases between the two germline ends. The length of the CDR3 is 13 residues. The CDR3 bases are TGTGCCAGCAGCTTAAGTGGGAACACTGAAGCTTTCTTT. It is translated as CASSLSGNTEAFF.

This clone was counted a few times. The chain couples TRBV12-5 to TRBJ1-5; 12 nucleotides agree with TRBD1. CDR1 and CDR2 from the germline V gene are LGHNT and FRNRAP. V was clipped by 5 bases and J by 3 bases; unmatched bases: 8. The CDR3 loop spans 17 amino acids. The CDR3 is CASGASRDRGLNQPQHF. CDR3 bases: TGTGCTAGTGGTGCTTCTCGGGACAGGGGGCTCAATCAGCCCCAGCATTTT.

CDR3 loop: CSIQGGVRETQYF. CDR3 DNA sequence: TGCAGCATCCAGGGGGGGGTTCGAGAGACCCAGTACTTC. The rearrangement links TRBV29-1 to TRBJ2-5; the D gene could be TRBD1 or TRBD2 (7 bases each). CDR1 and CDR2 (germline): SQVTM, ANQGSEA. There are 13 residues in the CDR3. V shed 8 bases and J shed 4 bases, with 17 bases lying between them.